This TCR beta chain was observed in a study of control samples from healthy donors and cancer patients. V was shortened by 7 bases and J by 2 bases, with 12 bases between the two germline ends. This CDR3 is 13 amino acids long. Germline loops: CDR1 MDHEN, CDR2 SYDVKM. Generated by immunoSEQ multiplex PCR, the TCRdb table keeps only in-frame clones and is missing some. This sample has about 410,000 clones, with around 90% found just once. The rearrangement links TRBV28 to TRBJ2-7; D remains unclear. This sequence originates from a man aged 40-49 years with head and neck cancer. Sequences were obtained from PBMCs. CDR3: CASISGSPYEQYF. CDR3 coding DNA: TGTGCCAGCATCTCTGGGTCACCCTACGAGCAGTACTTC.